The 8 T cell receptor beta chains below come from one sample, sequenced in a study of blood T cell repertoires in COVID-19. Here immunoSEQ multiplex PCR was the method, and the copy in TCRdb shows in-frame clones only, minus some. Of around 150,000 clones in the sample, around 73% were seen once. Sequencing was performed on peripheral blood. Source of these receptors: a man in his 60s who had recovered from COVID-19.

This sequence joins TRBV5-1 and TRBJ2-1, with 9 bases aligning to TRBD2. After removal of 5 bases from V and 0 bases from J, the junction contained 15 bases not matched to a gene. Per the germline V gene, CDR1 is SGHRS and CDR2 is YFSETQ. This CDR3 contains 19 residues. The CDR3 region has the DNA TGCGCCAGCAGTCAGGTAGCGGGGGCCTCCGGCCCCTCCTACAATGAGCAGTTCTTC. Its protein is CASSQVAGASGPSYNEQFF.

V is TRBV3-1 (or the pseudogene TRBV3-2) and J is TRBJ1-5; D may be TRBD1 (5 bases). The CDR3 contains 13 residues. Looked up from germline, CDR1 is LGHDT and CDR2 is YNNKEL (reference sequence). V gave up 2 bases and J gave up 8 bases, with 10 bases separating them. In nucleotides, the CDR3 is TGTGCCAGCAGCCAATCGACGGGGGAGCCCCAGCATTTT. Translating it yields CASSQSTGEPQHF.

This sequence joins TRBV5-5 and TRBJ1-6; 9 bases align to TRBD1. The germline gives CDR1 SGHKS, CDR2 YYEKEE (reference sequence). After removal of 4 bases from V and 7 bases from J, the junction contained 6 bases not matched to a gene. CDR3 length equals 15 residues. CDR3 loop: CASSPTGGMNSPLHF. CDR3 DNA sequence: TGTGCCAGCAGCCCCACAGGGGGCATGAATTCACCCCTCCACTTT.

Remarks on this clone: The junction does not match germline at one end; this may be a read error. V gene TRBV6-6 combines with J gene TRBJ1-5; D possibly corresponds to TRBD1 (6 bases). Germline loops: CDR1 MNHNY, CDR2 SVGAGI (reference sequence). The CDR3 is made up of 14 amino acids. The CDR3: CASRYSDRNQPQHF. For the CDR3, the DNA is TGTGCCAGCAGGTACTCGGACAGAAATCAGCCCCAGCATTTT.

V is TRBV19 and J is TRBJ2-2; D is uncertain. Trimming shortened V by 5 bases and J by 0 bases, and 10 bases separated the two germline ends. CDR1 LNHDA and CDR2 SQIVND come from the germline V gene (reference sequence). There are 15 residues in the CDR3. This CDR3 is CASSRGGPNTGELFF. The CDR3 nucleotides are TGTGCCAGTAGTCGAGGCGGCCCGAACACCGGGGAGCTGTTTTTT.

V gene TRBV7-2 combines with J gene TRBJ2-7, with D uncertain. V lost 5 bases to trimming and J lost 7 bases, with 15 bases between them. The CDR3 has 13 amino acids. The germline CDR1 and CDR2 sequences are SGHTA and FQGNSA. The CDR3, as DNA: TGTGCCAGCAGCCCCCAGACTGATAGGGAGCAGTACTTC. As protein: CASSPQTDREQYF.

This clone occurred a few times. The J gene is TRBJ2-5, the V gene TRBV19; 8 bases are shared with TRBD2. The J segment lost 6 bases and the V segment lost 2 bases, leaving 8 bases of the junction unmatched. Germline V CDR1 and CDR2: LNHDA, SQIVND (reference sequence). The CDR3 has 15 amino acids. The CDR3 region has the DNA TGTGCCAGTAGTATACGCAGCGGGGGAATACAGACCCAGTACTTC. This encodes CASSIRSGGIQTQYF.

J is TRBJ2-3 and V is TRBV19; 11 nucleotides match TRBD2. The V gene's germline CDR1 is LNHDA and CDR2 SQIVND (reference sequence). The CDR3 length is 18 residues. V dropped 6 bases and J dropped 2; count of bases not matched to a gene: 13. In DNA form, the CDR3 reads TGTGCCAGTAGCCCCGGGACTAGCGGCTTTGCCCCCACAGATACGCAGTATTTT. Translating it yields CASSPGTSGFAPTDTQYF.